Below are 7 T cell receptor beta chains sequenced from a single sample in a study of blood T cell repertoires in COVID-19 (dated by TCRdb to 2020 to 2021). The method behind the library was the immunoSEQ multiplex PCR assay. TCRdb mirrors the immuneACCESS table, restricted to in-frame sequences. Some clones are absent from its copies; in checked studies, under half trace to an unresolved V gene, and the reason for the others is unknown. Here the sample has about 80,000 clones; approximately 82% occur a single time. Of the sample, around 36% falls within the top ten clones. The sequencing sample was made of peripheral blood. These TCRs come from an elderly man with active or convalescent COVID-19.

This rearrangement joins TRBV5-1 to TRBJ2-7, with 7 bases matching TRBD1. Germline assignment: CDR1 SGHRS and CDR2 YFSETQ. J was trimmed by 0 bases and V by 0 bases; bases with no gene match: 9. The CDR3 length is 17 residues. The CDR3 nucleotides read TGCGCCAGCAGCTTGGAAGACAGGGCCTGGAGCTCCTACGAGCAGTACTTC. This gives the protein CASSLEDRAWSSYEQYF. Full variable domain (rest looked up from reference TRBV5-1 and TRBJ2-7): KAGVTQTPRYLIKTRGQQVTLSCSPISGHRSVSWYQQTPGQGLQFLFEYFSETQRNKGNFPGRFSGRQFSNSRSEMNVSTLELGDSALYLCASSLEDRAWSSYEQYFGPGTRLTVT.

The chain is built from TRBV18 and TRBJ2-5; a weak D match, TRBD2 (6 bases). CDR3 length equals 14 residues. The germline CDR1 and CDR2 sequences are KGHSH and LQKENI. V gave up 2 bases and J gave up 5 bases, with 12 bases separating them. CDR3 nucleotides: TGTGCCAGCTCACCAAGGGCTAGCGTTGAGACCCAGTACTTC. The encoded protein is CASSPRASVETQYF.

The chain couples TRBV19 to TRBJ1-5, with a weak D call TRBD1 (6 bases). The germline V and J ends were trimmed by 6 bases and 0 bases, with 15 bases remaining between them. The CDR3 contains 16 residues. Germline CDR1 is LNHDA and CDR2 is SQIVND (reference sequence). This chain's CDR3 is CASRSDRRGSNQPQHF. The DNA of the CDR3 is TGTGCCAGTAGGTCGGACAGAAGAGGTAGCAATCAGCCCCAGCATTTT.

The rearrangement joins TRBV29-1 to TRBJ1-1; D not resolved. Per germline, CDR1 SQVTM and CDR2 ANQGSEA. The CDR3 consists of 14 residues. V lost 3 bases and J lost 1, with 12 bases in between. The CDR3 DNA reads as TGCAGCGTTGAGAGGACGGGAAAGAACACTGAAGCTTTCTTT. This encodes CSVERTGKNTEAFF.

The chain links TRBV7-3 to TRBJ2-1, with a weak D call TRBD2 (6 bases). The CDR3 has 15 amino acids. Germline V gene lookup returns CDR1 SGHTA and CDR2 FQGTGA. V shed 5 bases and J shed 10 bases, with 21 bases lying between them. CDR3 protein: CASSQAVAARGEQFF. As DNA, the CDR3 is TGTGCCAGCAGCCAAGCGGTAGCGGCGCGAGGGGAGCAGTTCTTC.

This chain joins TRBV20-1 and TRBJ1-1; no clear D gene. This CDR3 region has 11 residues. Trimming took 4 bases from V and 2 from J, leaving 5 bases between them. Germline V lookup: CDR1 DFQATT, CDR2 SNEGSKA (reference sequence). CDR3 amino acids: CSAIRNTEAFF. In DNA, the CDR3 is TGCAGTGCTATCAGAAACACTGAAGCTTTCTTT.

The chain joins TRBV2 to TRBJ2-5; 8 bases match TRBD1. V was pared by 1 base and J by 4 bases, with 8 bases of the junction left unmatched. CDR1 is SNHLY and CDR2 is FYNNEI in the germline V gene. This CDR3 region has 16 residues. The CDR3 DNA reads TGTGCCAGCAGTGAAGTTAAAACAGGGGGAGGAGAGACCCAGTACTTC. This translates into CASSEVKTGGGETQYF.